This T cell receptor beta chain is from a study of blood T cell repertoires in COVID-19. Study context: The United States, Italy and Spain supplied acute and convalescent COVID-19 samples. T cells, B-cell-depleted T cells, or PBMCs provided the cDNA or gDNA that served as material.

In the source study's methods: The authors estimated nucleated cell counts from reference gene primer amplification. Only in-frame clones appear in the TCRdb table, and some are missing; sequencing was by immunoSEQ multiplex PCR. Clone size and V and J calls were adopted from that table, with D and trimming inferred from the DNA. The table shows 230,000 or so clones, with over 70% occurring only once. This clone turned up a few times. The V gene's germline CDR1 is LGHDT and CDR2 YNNKEL (reference sequence). Trimming removed 1 base from V and 2 bases from J, with 12 bases in between. CDR3 length: 15 amino acids.

This receptor was taken from a middle-aged man with active or convalescent COVID-19. Material for sequencing was peripheral blood. The V gene is TRBV3-1 (or the pseudogene TRBV3-2), the J gene TRBJ2-7; D is perhaps TRBD2 (5 bases). The CDR3 coding sequence is TGTGCCAGCAGCCAAGGAGGACTGTCCGCCTACGAGCAGTACTTC. Amino acid sequence: CASSQGGLSAYEQYF.